The present T cell receptor (beta chain) was sequenced within a study of cytomegalovirus exposure and HLA in healthy donors. The overall study: The Caucasian-associated ancestry cluster contained 81% of the approximately 390 genotyped donors. Whole-study results and caveats: In a later analysis, specific HLA alleles were associated with 15,000 to 20,000 TCR beta sequences at a 0.05 false discovery rate.

Donors sampled were nominally healthy, though unrecorded immune exposures were likely. Amplification used 60 Vbeta primers and 13 Jbeta primers. The protocol was immunoSEQ multiplex PCR, while the TCRdb copy is restricted to in-frame clones and leaves out a portion. The data contain about 130,000 clones, approximately 85% of them singletons. This CDR3 contains 16 residues. V lost 6 bases and J lost 3; bases outside the gene matches: 9. CDR1 and CDR2 from the germline V gene are LGHNA and YSLEER. As regards this clone: Its antigen is undetermined.

The V and J genes are TRBV4-3 and TRBJ2-2; TRBD2 matches 8 bases. The source of this sequence is a boy aged 5-17 years in good health and CMV-seronegative. Sequenced: PBMCs. This CDR3 reads CASSPDGGVYTGELFF. DNA of the CDR3: TGCGCCAGCAGTCCCGACGGGGGGGTGTACACCGGGGAGCTGTTTTTT.